This T cell receptor beta chain was identified in a study of cytomegalovirus exposure and HLA in healthy donors (dated by TCRdb to about 2017). Turning to the overall study: According to an earlier analysis of 450 to 650 of the donors, about 170 million T cells yielded roughly 110 million unique TCR beta sequences and approximately 280 Gb of sequence data. An early release that covered about 600 HLA-typed donors contained around 330 gigabases of sequencing data and about 93 million unique TCR sequences. Among the roughly 390 genotyped donors, more than 70% belonged to the genetic ancestry cluster associated with self-reported Caucasian donors. The study aimed to test whether signatures of past pathogen exposure could be identified by cataloging public T cell receptors. The study profiled the T cell repertoires of fewer than 850 subjects by immunosequencing and related them to cytomegalovirus serostatus. In addition to the first cohort of 666 subjects, a separate validation cohort of 130 or so different subjects was used. To predict cytomegalovirus infection status, the study combined high-throughput TCR immunosequencing, statistical association of individual TCRs with disease status, and machine learning. A later analysis re-analyzed previously published TCR beta repertoires from 650 to 800 donors and added high-resolution HLA genotyping to study TCR occurrence patterns. Rather than using new phenotypic data, the later analysis identified candidate immune exposures from TCR beta sequences and from how often those sequences occurred across donors. An earlier analysis of 587 of the donors applied high-throughput TCR beta sequencing to assess whether each TCR beta V gene segment acted as functional or pseudogenic. Donor age, sex, ethnicity and CMV serostatus were compiled together with the repertoire data. A later genetic analysis used genome-wide SNP genotypes for about 65% of the roughly 700 donors, treating that subset as a discovery cohort. All discovery cohort repertoires had been generated on a single sequencing platform. HLA typing covered class I and class II loci at four-digit resolution. The number of donors typed differed by locus, with roughly 629-640 for A, B, C, DRB1 and DQB1, roughly 520 for DQA1, over 600 for DPA1, and about 450 for DPB1. About five DR-DQ haplotypes were treated as single units for association and clustering because of strong linkage in the cohort. On average, approximately 250,000 unique TCR beta nucleotide sequences were sequenced per donor among a few hundred genotyped donors of the cohort, with roughly 18% of those sequences being non-productive. Overall study outcomes, separate from this receptor: A group of highly shared sequence variants was considered likely to be a technical artifact of the sequencing pipeline. Because counts were too low, around 18 rarely observed V segments, including chromosome 9 orphons, were left out of the earlier analysis of 500 to 650 of the donors. In vitro tests confirmed that a few of the cytomegalovirus-associated TCR beta chains recognize cytomegalovirus antigens. Some IMGT-functional V segments, including TRBV6-2 and TRBV6-3, could not be told apart with the 87-base-pair reads, so those segments were excluded. Most TCR sequences were observed very rarely across donors, whereas some public TCRs were present in many individuals. V-gene and J-gene trimming of TCR beta chains was associated with a missense DCLRE1C variant in a later genetic analysis, and the association was replicated in an independent cohort. In an earlier analysis of 587 of the donors, most TCR beta V segments appeared in productive rearrangements about 90% or about 30% of the time, broadly matching IMGT annotations. Sequencing depth was assumed to be roughly uniform across donors in the presence/absence analyses, though that assumption may not hold. The only immune exposure information available for the cohort was CMV serostatus. It was suggested by the authors that the approach could potentially be generalized to other disease states and immunological phenotypes. A later analysis reported that several top co-occurrence clusters appeared linked to parvovirus B19, influenza, CMV and Epstein-Barr virus. A further reported finding was that TCR beta sequences accurately predicted the HLA-A and HLA-B alleles for most subjects in the first cohort. In the study, around 150 TCR beta chains were listed as associated with cytomegalovirus. A later analysis found that most CMV-associated TCR beta chains appeared HLA-restricted, with HLA associations seemingly driven largely by CMV exposure. Assigning TCR associations to individual alleles was difficult when HLA alleles, especially DR and DQ, strongly co-occurred. Correlated functional status among segregating V segments might reflect linkage disequilibrium, but an unknown experimental factor could not be ruled out. Only TCR beta chains were sequenced in this cohort, and the absence of alpha or paired-chain data limited detectable features. At a false discovery rate of 0.05, a later analysis linked roughly 17,000 TCR beta sequences to specific HLA alleles. Compared with the approximately 710-donor mean, donors in an Asian-associated ancestry cluster had fewer N-insertions in productive TCRs, according to a later genetic analysis. Because HLA typing was missing for some donors at each locus, association tests included only the typed subset. In a later analysis, the rate of TCR association differed among HLA loci, with DRB1 alleles having the most associated TCRs and HLA-C alleles having the fewest. A later analysis found that HLA-associated TCR beta chains were more clonally expanded and had lower generation probabilities than equally common non-associated chains. The classifier was reported to diagnose cytomegalovirus status with high specificity and sensitivity in both the original cohort and the validation cohort.

The cohort was made up of about 670 healthy bone marrow donors. All cohort members were sampled while nominally healthy, although unrecorded immune exposures were likely present. The donor tested CMV seronegative and was one of the 352 seronegative cohort members. A peripheral blood sample was provided by each donor, and peripheral blood mononuclear cells were used for TCR beta sequencing. Genomic DNA extraction from the blood cell samples was performed with the Qiagen DNeasy Blood Extraction Kit. Turning to this clone: Which antigen it targets is not known. Base qualities are not recorded, but no much larger clone differs from it by a single base.

The library was obtained by the immunoSEQ multiplex PCR assay. A mixture of 60 forward primers for TCR Vbeta segments and 13 reverse primers for TCR Jbeta segments was used in the multiplex PCR. A multiplex PCR assay on genomic DNA amplified the CDR3 region of rearranged TCR beta genes. On the Illumina HiSeq System, the amplified TCR beta libraries were sequenced as 87-base-pair reads. On the study's bioinformatics: A later analysis tallied around 87 million unique TCR beta chains across the 610 or so repertoires, and 10 million to 11 million of those chains were shared by two or more donors. Raw reads were error-corrected and collapsed into unique sequences with a nearest-neighbor algorithm that merged closely related sequences to remove PCR and sequencing errors. CDR3 sequences were aligned to IMGT reference sequences to assign V, D and J gene segments. For a sequence to be retained, at least a six-nucleotide match to both a V gene segment and a J gene segment was required. Rearrangements were called productive when the CDR3 lacked stop codons and stayed in frame with V and J; all others were non-productive. Following IMGT convention, CDR3 was defined as the stretch from the second conserved V-encoded cysteine up to the conserved J-encoded phenylalanine. In an earlier analysis of more than 550 of the donors, sequences lacking an unambiguous match to a single V gene segment were excluded. An earlier analysis of almost 600 of the donors classified V segments as functional when productive rearrangements were above 56.7% and as segregating when the standard deviation between donors was above 5%. A statistical classification framework was built to diagnose cytomegalovirus status from the catalog of TCR beta chain sequences. In a later analysis, V and J genes were assigned by comparing TCR nucleotide sequences against IMGT/GENE-DB human TR gene sequences. The TCRdist pipeline was used in a later analysis to assign CDR3 sequences and most-parsimonious VDJ recombination scenarios. In a later analysis, each TCR beta chain was defined by its CDR3 amino acid sequence together with its V-gene family, and reads without a unique V-gene family were excluded. In a later analysis, approximately 590 highly shared, low-generation-probability nucleotide sequences were removed to address suspected cross-contamination and a sequencing artifact. A later analysis calculated a clonal expansion index for each public chain from normalized within-repertoire ranks of inferred template counts. Generation probabilities in a later analysis came from a VDJ recombination model fitted to out-of-frame rearrangements, and those results were checked against IGoR. In a later analysis, hypergeometric tests were used to score TCR-TCR, TCR-HLA and TCR-CMV co-occurrence, with a repertoire-size bias correction applied to TCR pairs. In a later analysis, false discovery rates were estimated by permuting HLA or CMV assignments 20 times. In a later analysis, co-occurring TCRs were grouped with DBSCAN, and TCRdist sequence similarity was added when clustering was performed within HLA-allele-positive subsets. Co-occurrence clustering excluded repertoires with fewer than 30,000 or more than 120,000 public chains, plus five with anomalous nucleotide sharing. Drawn from immuneACCESS, this table holds only the in-frame rearrangements with V and J called that TCRdb kept. Clones are partly lost; checked studies trace under half to an unresolved V gene and leave the rest unexplained. V and J calls and clone size come straight from that table; D and trimming were deduced from the DNA. The sample yields 210,000 or so clones; over 60% were counted once. The ten most abundant clones make up 0.6% to 0.7% of the sample.

V loses 2 bases at its end and J loses 6 bases; junction bases beyond the gene matches: 4. CDR1 and CDR2 are read off the germline V gene (reference sequence) as GTSNPN and SVGIG. The CDR3 holds 14 amino acids from the cysteine to the phenylalanine. Here the CDR3 DNA is all that survives: 42 bases in frame from base 1. The V and J genes are TRBV30 and TRBJ2-3; 11 bases in the junction line up with TRBD2. The sequenced material came from PBMCs. The receptor comes from a young man in good health and CMV-seronegative. The sequenced DNA: TGTGCCTGGAGTCTTTCTAGCGGGGGGGATACGCAGTATTTT. It codes for CAWSLSSGGDTQYF.